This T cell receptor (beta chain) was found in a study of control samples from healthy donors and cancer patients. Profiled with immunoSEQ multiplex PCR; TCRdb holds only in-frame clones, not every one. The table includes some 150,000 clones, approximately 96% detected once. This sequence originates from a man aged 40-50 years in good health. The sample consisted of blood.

The CDR3 loop is CASSQQASSGYEQYF. The CDR3 DNA reads as TGCGCCAGCAGCCAGCAGGCGTCTAGCGGTTACGAGCAGTACTTC. This rearrangement joins TRBV4-3 to TRBJ2-7; 7 nucleotides agree with TRBD2. V lost 3 bases and J lost 4; bases outside the gene matches: 9. The length of the CDR3 is 15 residues. Germline CDR1 LGHNA, CDR2 YSLEER.